The present T cell receptor (beta chain) was sequenced within a study of post-analysis software for immune sequencing data. Unique molecular identifiers tagged the TCR beta cDNA libraries. The T cell input of roughly 1 to 11 million gave about half a million cDNA molecules. TCRdb fed the PCR reads into MiXCR, producing one record per CDR3 protein. The sample records hundreds of thousands of distinct CDR3 sequences, approximately 59% being singletons. Sample: blood. The sequence came from a girl aged 2-10 years with multiple sclerosis.

The CDR3 nucleotides read TGTGCCAGCAGTTTGGACGGCCGCCGGGTGCCAGATACGCAGTATTTT. Translation gives CASSLDGRRVPDTQYF. The chain carries TRBV6-5 and TRBJ2-3, with D unresolved. Trimming took 4 bases from V and 4 from J, leaving 18 bases between them. The CDR3 loop spans 16 amino acids. Germline CDR1 and CDR2: MNHEY and SVGAGI.